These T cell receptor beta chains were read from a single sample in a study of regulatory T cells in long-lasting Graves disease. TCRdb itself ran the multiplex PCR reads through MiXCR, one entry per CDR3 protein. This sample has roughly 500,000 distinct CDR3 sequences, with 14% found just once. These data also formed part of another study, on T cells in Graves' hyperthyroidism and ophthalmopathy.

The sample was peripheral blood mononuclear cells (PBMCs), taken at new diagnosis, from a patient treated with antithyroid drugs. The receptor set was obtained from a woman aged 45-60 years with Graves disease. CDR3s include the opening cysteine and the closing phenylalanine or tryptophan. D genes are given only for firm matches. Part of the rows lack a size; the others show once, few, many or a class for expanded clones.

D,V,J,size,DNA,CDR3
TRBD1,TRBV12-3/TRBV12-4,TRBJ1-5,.,TGTGCCAGCACCGCGACAGGGATAAATCAGCCCCAGCATTTT,CASTATGINQPQHF
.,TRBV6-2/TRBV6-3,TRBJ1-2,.,TGTGCCAGCAGAGGAGGCAGGACTGACTACACCTTC,CASRGGRTDYTF
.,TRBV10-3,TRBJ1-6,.,TGTGCCATCAGTGAGACAATGACAGTGGCGGCGAGCTCCTATAATTCACCCCTCCACTTT,CAISETMTVAASSYNSPLHF
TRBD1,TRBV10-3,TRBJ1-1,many,TGTGCCATCAGTGAATCTAGACAGGGGGACACTGAAGCTTTCTTT,CAISESRQGDTEAFF
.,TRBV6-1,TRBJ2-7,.,TGTGCCAGCAGTGAATTCGCAGGTGGCTACGAGCAGTACTTC,CASSEFAGGYEQYF
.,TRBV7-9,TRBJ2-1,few,TGTGCCAGTGGAGTCACAGGGTACAATGAGCAGTTCTTC,CASGVTGYNEQFF
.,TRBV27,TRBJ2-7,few,TGTGCCAGCAGCCCCCCGGGACACCCTACCTACGAGCAGTACTTC,CASSPPGHPTYEQYF
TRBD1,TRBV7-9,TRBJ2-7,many,TGTGCCAGCAGCTTTGGGACAGGGACTCTCGAGCAGTACTTC,CASSFGTGTLEQYF
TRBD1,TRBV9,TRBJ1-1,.,TGTGCCAGCAACGTTGGACAGGAGAACACTGAAGCTTTCTTT,CASNVGQENTEAFF
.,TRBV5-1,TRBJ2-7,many,TGCGCCAGCAGCCCAAACAGGGTCGAGCAGTACTTC,CASSPNRVEQYF
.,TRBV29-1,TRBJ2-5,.,TGCAGCGTTGGAGACAAAGAGACCCAGTACTTC,CSVGDKETQYF
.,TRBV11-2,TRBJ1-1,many,TGTGCCAGCAGCTTAGATTGGGGCAGGCGAGCTTTCTTT,CASSLDWGRRAFF
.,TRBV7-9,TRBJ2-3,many,TGTGCCAGCATGAGACGTCGGAGGCTAGCAGGCGAAGAAGATACGCAGTATTTT,CASMRRRRLAGEEDTQYF
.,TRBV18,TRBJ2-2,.,TGTGCCAGCTCACCTTCCGAGGCCTGGGACACCGGGGAGCTGTTTTTT,CASSPSEAWDTGELFF
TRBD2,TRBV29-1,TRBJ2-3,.,TGCAGCGTTGAAGACGCTGTAGCGGGAGGGCCGGCAGATACGCAGTATTTT,CSVEDAVAGGPADTQYF
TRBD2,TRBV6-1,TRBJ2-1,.,TGTGCCAGCAGCCTTACTATAGCGGGGAGGCTCAATGAGCAGTTCTTC,CASSLTIAGRLNEQFF
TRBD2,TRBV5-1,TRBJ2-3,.,TGCGCCAGCAGCTCCGGGAGGGGCACAGATACGCAGTATTTT,CASSSGRGTDTQYF
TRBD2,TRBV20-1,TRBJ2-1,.,TGCAGTGCTAGGTATCGGGGGAGGGCCCTTTATGAGCAGTTCTTC,CSARYRGRALYEQFF
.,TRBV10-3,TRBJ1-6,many,TGTGCCATCAGTGAGTCGTCCCAGGGTTCACCCCTCCACTTT,CAISESSQGSPLHF
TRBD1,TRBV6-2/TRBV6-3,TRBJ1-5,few,TGTGCCAGCAGTATAGACAGGGGATGGGGCCAGCCCCAGCATTTT,CASSIDRGWGQPQHF
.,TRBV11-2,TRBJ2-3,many,TGTGCCAGCAGCTTAGAGGGACCCGCGGTGTATTTT,CASSLEGPAVYF
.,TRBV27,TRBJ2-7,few,TGTGCCAGCAGATACAAGGTTCAGCCACGCTACGAGCAGTACTTC,CASRYKVQPRYEQYF
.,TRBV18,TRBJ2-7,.,TGTGCCAGCTCAAGCCGTGGACCCCTGAGCTCCTACGAGCAGTACTTC,CASSSRGPLSSYEQYF
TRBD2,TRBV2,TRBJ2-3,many,TGTGCCAGCACTCCATCGGGACTAGCGACCGATACGCAGTATTTT,CASTPSGLATDTQYF
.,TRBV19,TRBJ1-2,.,TGTGCCAGTAGTATTTTTAGGTCCTATGGCTACACCTTC,CASSIFRSYGYTF
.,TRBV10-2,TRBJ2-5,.,TGCGCCAGCAGAATGGCTCAAGAGACCCAGTACTTC,CASRMAQETQYF
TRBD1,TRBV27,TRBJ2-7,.,TGTGCCAGCAGTTTATCGACAGGGTACTACGAGCAGTACTTC,CASSLSTGYYEQYF
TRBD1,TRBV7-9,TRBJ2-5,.,TGTGCCAGCAGCCTAGCCGGGACAGGGGGGGAGACCCAGTACTTC,CASSLAGTGGETQYF
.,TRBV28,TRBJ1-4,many,TGTGCCAGCAGTCCCCAGGGGACGGCTAATGAAAAACTGTTTTTT,CASSPQGTANEKLFF
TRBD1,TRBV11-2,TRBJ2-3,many,TGTGCCAGCAGCCCCCTGCGGCAGGGGGCGTCAGATACGCAGTATTTT,CASSPLRQGASDTQYF
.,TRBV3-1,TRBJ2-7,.,TGTTCCAGCAGCCAAATTGTAGGAGCCCACGAGCAGTACTTC,CSSSQIVGAHEQYF
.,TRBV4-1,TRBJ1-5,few,TGCGCCAGCAGCCAAGTTGGGTTCAGGGGAAGCAATCAGCCCCAGCATTTT,CASSQVGFRGSNQPQHF
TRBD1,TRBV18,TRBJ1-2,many,TGTGCCAGCTCACAAGACAGGGGGCGGTTCAACTATGGCTACACCTTC,CASSQDRGRFNYGYTF
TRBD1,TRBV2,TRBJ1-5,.,TGTGCCAGCAGTGACCGGGACAGGGGCCTGCCCCAGCATTTT,CASSDRDRGLPQHF
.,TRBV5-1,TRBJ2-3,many,TGTGCCAGCAGCTTGACCACAGATACGCAGTATTTT,CASSLTTDTQYF
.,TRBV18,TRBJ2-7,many,TGTGCCAGCTCACCACGAGGAGGTACCTACGAGCAGTACTTC,CASSPRGGTYEQYF
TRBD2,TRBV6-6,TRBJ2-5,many,TGTGCCAGCAGTTACTCGGGTCCACGATTACTAGCGGGAGGCCGAGAGACCCAGTACTTC,CASSYSGPRLLAGGRETQYF
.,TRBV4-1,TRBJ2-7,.,TGCGCCAGCAGCCAAGATCGAAGGACAGACTCCTACGAGCAGTACTTC,CASSQDRRTDSYEQYF
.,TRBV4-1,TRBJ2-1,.,TGCGCCAGCAGCCAAGATAACGATGAGCAGTTCTTC,CASSQDNDEQFF
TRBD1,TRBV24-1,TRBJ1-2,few,TGTGCCACCAGTGCCGAGGGACAGGGTAGCGTAGGCTACACCTTC,CATSAEGQGSVGYTF
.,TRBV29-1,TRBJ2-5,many,TGCAGCGTTGTTGACCAGACCTACCAAGAGACCCAGTACTTC,CSVVDQTYQETQYF
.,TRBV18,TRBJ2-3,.,TGTGCCAGCTCACCTGTCGGCCGGGCAGATACGCAGTATTTT,CASSPVGRADTQYF
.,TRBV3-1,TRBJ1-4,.,TGTGCCAGCAGCCCCCACCGAGCAACTAATGAAAAACTGTTTTTT,CASSPHRATNEKLFF
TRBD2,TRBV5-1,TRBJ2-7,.,TGCGCCAGCAGCTTGACTAGCGTCTCCTACGAGCAGTACTTC,CASSLTSVSYEQYF
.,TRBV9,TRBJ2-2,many,TGTGCCAGCAGCGTAGGGCAGGCTGGCGGGGAGCTGTTTTTT,CASSVGQAGGELFF
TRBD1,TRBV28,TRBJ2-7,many,TGTGCCAGCAGTTTCCTGGACAGGGGCTACGAGCAGTACTTC,CASSFLDRGYEQYF
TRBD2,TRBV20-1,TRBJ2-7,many,TGCAGTAAGAGAGCGGGAGGTGAGGAGCAGTACTTC,CSKRAGGEEQYF
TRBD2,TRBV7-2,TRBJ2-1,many,TGTGCCATCCCTAGACTAGCTGGATACAATGAGCAGTTCTTC,CAIPRLAGYNEQFF
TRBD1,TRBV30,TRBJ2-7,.,TGTGCCTGGAGTGGGGGGACAGGAAAATCCGAGCAGTACTTC,CAWSGGTGKSEQYF
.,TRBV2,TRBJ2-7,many,TGTGCCAGCAGTGAGTATGTCGGCTCCGACGAGCAGTACTTC,CASSEYVGSDEQYF
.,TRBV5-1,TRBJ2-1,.,TGCGCCGGCAGCTTGGACGGTGGTGCGGGCAATGAGCAGTTCTTC,CAGSLDGGAGNEQFF
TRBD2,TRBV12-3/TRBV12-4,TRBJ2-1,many,TGTGCCAGCAGACATGGGACTAGCGGGGTGAATGAGCAGTTCTTC,CASRHGTSGVNEQFF
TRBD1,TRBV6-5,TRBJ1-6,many,TGTGCCAGCAGTTACTCCAGGGCACAGGGGATTACCTATAATTCACCCCTCCACTTT,CASSYSRAQGITYNSPLHF
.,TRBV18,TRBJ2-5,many,TGTGCCAGCTCACCCGACCGGGGGGCGGAGACCCAGTACTTC,CASSPDRGAETQYF
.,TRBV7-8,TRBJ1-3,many,TGTGCCAGCATACGGACAGCCGTTGTCTCTGGAAACACCATATATTTT,CASIRTAVVSGNTIYF
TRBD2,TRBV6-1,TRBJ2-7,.,TGTGCCAGCAGCGGACTAGCGGGTTACAATGAGCAGTACTTC,CASSGLAGYNEQYF
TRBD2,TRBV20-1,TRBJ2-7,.,TGCAGTGCTCTGTGGACTAGCGGGACCTACGAGCAGTACTTC,CSALWTSGTYEQYF